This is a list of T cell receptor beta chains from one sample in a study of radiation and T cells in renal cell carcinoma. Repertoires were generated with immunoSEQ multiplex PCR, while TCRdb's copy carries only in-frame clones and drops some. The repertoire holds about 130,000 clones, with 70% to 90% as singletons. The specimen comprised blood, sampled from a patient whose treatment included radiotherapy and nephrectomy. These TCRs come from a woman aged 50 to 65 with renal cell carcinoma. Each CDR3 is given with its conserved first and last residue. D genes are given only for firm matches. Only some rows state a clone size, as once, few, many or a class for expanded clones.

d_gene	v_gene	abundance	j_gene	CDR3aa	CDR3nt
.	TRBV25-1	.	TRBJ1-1	CASRATTGPQNEAFF	TGTGCCAGCAGAGCTACGACAGGTCCGCAGAATGAAGCTTTCTTT
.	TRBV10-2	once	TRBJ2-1	CASSLEGLVQFF	TGCGCCAGCAGCCTTGAGGGTTTGGTGCAGTTCTTC
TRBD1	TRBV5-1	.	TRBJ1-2	CASGTGAYGYTF	TGCGCCAGCGGCACAGGGGCCTATGGCTACACCTTC
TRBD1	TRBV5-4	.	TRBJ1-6	CASSFGRGLNSPLHF	TGTGCCAGCAGCTTCGGCAGGGGGCTCAATTCACCCCTCCACTTT
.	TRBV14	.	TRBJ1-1	CASSPSGGSRLNTEAFF	TGTGCCAGCAGCCCCTCGGGGGGGAGTAGGTTGAACACTGAAGCTTTCTTT
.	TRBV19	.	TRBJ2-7	CASSRAGAGYEQYF	TGTGCCAGTAGTCGGGCGGGGGCCGGCTACGAGCAGTACTTC
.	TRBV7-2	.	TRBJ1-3	CASSPLGGNTIYF	TGTGCCAGCAGCCCCCTGGGTGGAAACACCATATATTTT
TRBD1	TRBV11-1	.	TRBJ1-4	CASSVGGGREKLFF	TGTGCCAGCAGCGTTGGAGGGGGCAGGGAAAAACTGTTTTTT
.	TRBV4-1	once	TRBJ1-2	CASSQGTGTGYTF	TGCGCCAGCAGCCAAGGAACAGGGACTGGCTACACCTTC
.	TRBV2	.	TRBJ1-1	CASSAYRVDTEAFF	TGTGCCAGCAGCGCTTACAGGGTTGACACTGAAGCTTTCTTT
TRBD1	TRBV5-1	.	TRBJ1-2	CASSLDGQGYGYTF	TGCGCCAGCAGCTTAGATGGACAGGGATATGGCTACACCTTC
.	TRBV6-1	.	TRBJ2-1	CASSARNNEQFF	TGTGCCAGCAGTGCCCGGAACAATGAGCAGTTCTTC
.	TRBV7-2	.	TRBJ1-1	CASSLDVGEAFF	TGTGCCAGCAGCTTAGATGTCGGTGAAGCTTTCTTT
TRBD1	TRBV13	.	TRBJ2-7	CASSGPGQGFSGYEQYF	TGTGCCAGCAGCGGACCCGGACAGGGCTTCAGTGGCTACGAGCAGTACTTC
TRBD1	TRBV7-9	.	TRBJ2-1	CASSPRTGSAEQFF	TGTGCCAGCAGCCCCAGGACAGGGAGTGCTGAGCAGTTCTTC